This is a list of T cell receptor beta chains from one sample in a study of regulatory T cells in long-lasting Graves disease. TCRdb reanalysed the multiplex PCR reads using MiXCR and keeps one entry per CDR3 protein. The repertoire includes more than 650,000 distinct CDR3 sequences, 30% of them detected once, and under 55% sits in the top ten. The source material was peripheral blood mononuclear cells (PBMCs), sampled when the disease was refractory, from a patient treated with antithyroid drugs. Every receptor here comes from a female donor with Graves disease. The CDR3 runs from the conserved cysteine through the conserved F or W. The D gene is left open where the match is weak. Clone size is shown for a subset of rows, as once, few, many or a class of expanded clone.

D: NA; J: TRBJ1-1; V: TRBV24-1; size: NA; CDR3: CATSDPRVTEAFF; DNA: TGTGCCACCAGTGATCCCCGTGTAACTGAAGCTTTCTTT
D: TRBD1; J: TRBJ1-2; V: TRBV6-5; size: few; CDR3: CASSSRTGGNYGYTF; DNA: TGTGCCAGCAGCTCGAGGACAGGGGGCAACTATGGCTACACCTTC
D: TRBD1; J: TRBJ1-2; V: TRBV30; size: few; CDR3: CAWSLRTGGGYTF; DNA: TGTGCCTGGAGCTTAAGGACAGGGGGAGGCTACACCTTC
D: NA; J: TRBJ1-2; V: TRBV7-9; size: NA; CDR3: CASSFSGTENNYGYTF; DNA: TGTGCCAGCAGCTTTTCTGGCACAGAAAATAACTATGGCTACACCTTC
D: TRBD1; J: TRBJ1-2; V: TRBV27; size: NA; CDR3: CASSLQGASGYTF; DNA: TGTGCCAGCAGTCTCCAGGGGGCGAGTGGCTACACCTTC
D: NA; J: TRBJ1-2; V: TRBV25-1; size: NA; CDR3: CASSALGQPAF; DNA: TGTGCCAGCAGTGCCCTCGGACAGCCTGCCTTC
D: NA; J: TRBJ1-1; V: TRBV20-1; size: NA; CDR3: CSATHLNTEAFF; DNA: TGCAGTGCAACGCATTTGAACACTGAAGCTTTCTTT
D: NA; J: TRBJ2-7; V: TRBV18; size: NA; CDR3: CASSPRQTSDEQYF; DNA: TGTGCCAGCTCACCTCGGCAGACCTCGGACGAGCAGTACTTC
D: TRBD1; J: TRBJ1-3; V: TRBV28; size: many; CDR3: CASAGTGDPGNTIYF; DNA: TGTGCCAGTGCCGGGACAGGGGATCCCGGAAACACCATATATTTT
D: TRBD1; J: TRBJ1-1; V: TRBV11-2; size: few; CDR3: CASSPGGIGMGTEAFF; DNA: TGTGCCAGCAGCCCAGGGGGTATAGGAATGGGCACTGAAGCTTTCTTT
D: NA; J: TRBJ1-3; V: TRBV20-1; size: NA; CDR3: CSASGLSLSGNTIYF; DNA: TGCAGTGCTTCGGGGCTGTCCCTCTCTGGAAACACCATATATTTT
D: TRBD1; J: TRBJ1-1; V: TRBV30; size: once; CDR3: CACQTGGTEAFF; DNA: TGTGCCTGTCAGACAGGGGGCACTGAAGCTTTCTTT
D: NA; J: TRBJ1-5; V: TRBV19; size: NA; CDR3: CASSKSREPQHF; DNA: TGTGCCAGTAGTAAATCCCGAGAGCCCCAGCATTTT
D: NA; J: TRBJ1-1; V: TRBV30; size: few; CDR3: CAWSPSRVGGTEAFF; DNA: TGTGCCTGGAGTCCGTCCAGGGTTGGGGGGACTGAAGCTTTCTTT
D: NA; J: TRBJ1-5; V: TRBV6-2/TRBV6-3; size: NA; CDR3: CASSYSEGAQPQHF; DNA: TGTGCCAGCAGTTACTCTGAGGGAGCTCAGCCCCAGCATTTT
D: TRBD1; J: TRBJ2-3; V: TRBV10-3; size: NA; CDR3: CAISESTALQGADTQYF; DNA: TGTGCCATCAGTGAGTCGACAGCTCTCCAGGGGGCAGATACGCAGTATTTT
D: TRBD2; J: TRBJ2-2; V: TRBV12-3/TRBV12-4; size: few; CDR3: CASSTSGRAGELFF; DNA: TGTGCCAGCAGCACTAGCGGGAGGGCCGGGGAGCTGTTTTTT
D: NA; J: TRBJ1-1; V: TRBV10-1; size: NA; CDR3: CASSGGHGSMNTEAFF; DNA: TGCGCCAGCAGTGGAGGACACGGAAGCATGAACACTGAAGCTTTCTTT
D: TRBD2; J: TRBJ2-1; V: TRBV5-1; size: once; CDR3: CASMTGGLAGGGNEQFF; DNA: TGCGCCAGCATGACAGGCGGACTAGCGGGAGGGGGCAATGAGCAGTTCTTC
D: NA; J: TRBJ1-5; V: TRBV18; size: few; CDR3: CASSVAGYSNQPQHF; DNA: TGTGCCAGCTCAGTAGCGGGGTACAGCAATCAGCCCCAGCATTTT
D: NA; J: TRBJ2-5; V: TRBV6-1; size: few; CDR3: CASSEGRGRTQYF; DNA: TGTGCCAGCAGTGAAGGCAGGGGAAGGACCCAGTACTTC
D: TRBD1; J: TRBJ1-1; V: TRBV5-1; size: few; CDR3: CASSGQGYGAEAFF; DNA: TGCGCCAGCAGCGGACAGGGATATGGGGCTGAAGCTTTCTTT
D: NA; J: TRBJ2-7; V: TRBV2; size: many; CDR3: CASRRDVISYEQYF; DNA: TGTGCCAGCAGAAGGGACGTCATCTCCTACGAGCAGTACTTC
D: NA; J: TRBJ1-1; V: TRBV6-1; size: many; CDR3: CASSAGVWNTEAFF; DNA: TGTGCCAGCAGCGCAGGGGTTTGGAACACTGAAGCTTTCTTT
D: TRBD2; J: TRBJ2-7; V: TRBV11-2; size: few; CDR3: CASSAGLAGDYEQYF; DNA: TGTGCCAGCAGCGCCGGACTAGCGGGCGACTACGAGCAGTACTTC
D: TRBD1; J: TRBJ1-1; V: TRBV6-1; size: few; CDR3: CASRTGTGGFEAFF; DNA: TGTGCCAGCAGAACCGGGACAGGGGGATTCGAAGCTTTCTTT
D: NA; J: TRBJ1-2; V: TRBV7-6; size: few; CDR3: CASSLGPAGPNYGYTF; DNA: TGTGCCAGCAGCTTGGGTCCGGCAGGACCCAACTATGGCTACACCTTC
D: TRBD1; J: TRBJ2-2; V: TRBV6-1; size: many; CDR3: CASSESVAGTANTGELFF; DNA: TGTGCCAGCAGTGAAAGTGTAGCTGGGACAGCGAACACCGGGGAGCTGTTTTTT
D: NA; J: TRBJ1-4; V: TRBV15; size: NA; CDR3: CATSEDGRGTNEKLFF; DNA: TGTGCCACCAGCGAGGACGGGAGGGGAACTAATGAAAAACTGTTTTTT
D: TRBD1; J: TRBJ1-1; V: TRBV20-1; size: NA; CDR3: CSASPGGAVVAEAFF; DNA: TGCAGTGCTAGCCCAGGGGGCGCGGTTGTCGCTGAAGCTTTCTTT
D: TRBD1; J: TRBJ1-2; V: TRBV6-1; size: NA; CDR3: CASSAGTGVNYGYTF; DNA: TGTGCCAGCAGTGCCGGGACAGGAGTCAACTATGGCTACACCTTC
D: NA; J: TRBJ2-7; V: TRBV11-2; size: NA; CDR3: CASSRRFKNEQYF; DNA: TGTGCCAGCAGCCGAAGGTTTAAGAACGAGCAGTACTTC
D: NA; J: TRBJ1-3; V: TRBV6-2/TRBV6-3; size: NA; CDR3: CASSAGTGGSGNTIYF; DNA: TGTGCCAGCAGTGCCGGGACCGGCGGCTCTGGAAACACCATATATTTT
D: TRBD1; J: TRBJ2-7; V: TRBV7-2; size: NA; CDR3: CASSATDQGTEYF; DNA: TGTGCCAGCAGCGCCACCGACCAGGGGACAGAGTACTTC
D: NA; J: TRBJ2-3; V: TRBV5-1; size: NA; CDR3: CASSCATPLGLSASDLTDTQYF; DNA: TGCGCCAGCAGCTGCGCTACGCCTCTCGGATTGTCGGCCAGCGACCTCACAGATACGCAGTATTTT
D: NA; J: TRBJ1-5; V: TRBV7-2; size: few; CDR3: CASSLAPGAGQPQHF; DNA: TGTGCCAGCAGCTTAGCGCCAGGGGCAGGACAGCCCCAGCATTTT
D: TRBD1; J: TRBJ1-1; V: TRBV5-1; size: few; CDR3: CASSLTARTGPMNTEAFF; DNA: TGCGCCAGCAGCCTTACGGCCAGGACAGGTCCCATGAACACTGAAGCTTTCTTT
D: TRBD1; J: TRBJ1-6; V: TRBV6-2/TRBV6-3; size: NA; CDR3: CASQDRANSPLHF; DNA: TGTGCCAGCCAGGACAGGGCAAATTCACCCCTCCACTTT
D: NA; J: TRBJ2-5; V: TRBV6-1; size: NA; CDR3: CASRTPRGGETQYF; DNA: TGTGCCAGCAGAACACCTAGAGGTGGGGAGACCCAGTACTTC
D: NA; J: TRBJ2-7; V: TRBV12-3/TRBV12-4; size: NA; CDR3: CASSLIRSSYEQYF; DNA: TGTGCCAGCAGTTTAATAAGGAGCTCCTACGAGCAGTACTTC
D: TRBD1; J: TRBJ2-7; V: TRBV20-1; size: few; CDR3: CSGRDREGEQYF; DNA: TGCAGTGGCCGGGACAGGGAGGGGGAGCAGTACTTC
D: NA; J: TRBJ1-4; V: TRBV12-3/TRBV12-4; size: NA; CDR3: CASETGQGNEKLFF; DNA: TGTGCCAGCGAAACGGGGCAGGGGAATGAAAAACTGTTTTTT
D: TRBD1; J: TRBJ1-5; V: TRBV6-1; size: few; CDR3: CASSPTGTVDQPQHF; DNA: TGTGCCAGCAGTCCGACAGGGACAGTCGATCAGCCCCAGCATTTT
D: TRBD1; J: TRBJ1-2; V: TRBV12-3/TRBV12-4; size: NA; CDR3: CASSLINRGNYGYTF; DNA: TGTGCCAGCAGTTTAATTAACAGGGGGAACTATGGCTACACCTTC
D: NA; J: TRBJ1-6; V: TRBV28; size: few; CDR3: CASSPRRGSYNSPLHF; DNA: TGTGCCAGCAGTCCCCGAAGGGGCTCCTATAATTCACCCCTCCACTTT
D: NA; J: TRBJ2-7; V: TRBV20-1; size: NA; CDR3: CSATGWDTSSYEQYF; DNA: TGCAGTGCCACGGGGTGGGACACCTCCTCCTACGAGCAGTACTTC
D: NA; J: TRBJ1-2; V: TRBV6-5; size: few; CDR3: CASSSIGATPYGYTF; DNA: TGTGCCAGCAGTTCCATAGGAGCCACACCCTATGGCTACACCTTC
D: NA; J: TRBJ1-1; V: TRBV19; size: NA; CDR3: CASSIDAGWMNTEAFF; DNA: TGTGCCAGTAGTATAGATGCGGGCTGGATGAACACTGAAGCTTTCTTT
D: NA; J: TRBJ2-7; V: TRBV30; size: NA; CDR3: CAWGVSYEQYF; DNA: TGTGCCTGGGGGGTATCCTACGAGCAGTACTTC
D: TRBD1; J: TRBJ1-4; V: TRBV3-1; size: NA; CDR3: CASSRYTQGFDEKLFF; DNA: TGTGCCAGCAGTCGATACACACAGGGGTTTGATGAAAAACTGTTTTTT
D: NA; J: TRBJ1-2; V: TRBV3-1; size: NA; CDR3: CASSQEVGLGYGYTF; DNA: TGTGCCAGCAGCCAAGAGGTGGGGTTGGGCTATGGCTACACCTTC
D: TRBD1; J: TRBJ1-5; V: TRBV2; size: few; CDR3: CASRQDRAWSNQPQHF; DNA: TGTGCCAGCAGGCAGGACAGGGCGTGGAGTAATCAGCCCCAGCATTTT
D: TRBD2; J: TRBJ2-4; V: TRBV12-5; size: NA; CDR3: CASGLVLADNKNIQYF; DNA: TGTGCTAGTGGTTTGGTCCTAGCGGATAACAAAAACATTCAGTACTTC
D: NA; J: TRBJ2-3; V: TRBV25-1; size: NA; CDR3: CASSSAYTQYF; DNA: TGTGCCAGCAGTAGTGCCTATACGCAGTATTTT
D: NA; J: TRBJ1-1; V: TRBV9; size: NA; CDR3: CASSFRSKTEAFF; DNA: TGTGCCAGCAGCTTCCGATCCAAAACTGAAGCTTTCTTT
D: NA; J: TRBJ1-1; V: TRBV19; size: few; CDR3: CASSSLLRGWNTEAFF; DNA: TGTGCCAGTAGTAGCTTACTTCGAGGGTGGAACACTGAAGCTTTCTTT
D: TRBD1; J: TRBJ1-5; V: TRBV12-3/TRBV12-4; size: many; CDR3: CASSAKTGGGQPQHF; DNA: TGTGCCAGCAGTGCAAAGACAGGGGGTGGTCAGCCCCAGCATTTT